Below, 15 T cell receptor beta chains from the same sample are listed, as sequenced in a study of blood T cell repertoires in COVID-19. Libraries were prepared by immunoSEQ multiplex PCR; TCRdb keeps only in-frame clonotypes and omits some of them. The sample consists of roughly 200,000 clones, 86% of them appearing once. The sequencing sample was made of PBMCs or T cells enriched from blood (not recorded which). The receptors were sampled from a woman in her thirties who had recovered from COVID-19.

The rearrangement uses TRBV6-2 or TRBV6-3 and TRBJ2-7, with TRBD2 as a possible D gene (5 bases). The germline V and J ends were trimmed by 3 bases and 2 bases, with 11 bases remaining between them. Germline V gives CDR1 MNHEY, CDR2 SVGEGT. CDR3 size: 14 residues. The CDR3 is CASSYSGRPYEQYF. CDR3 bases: TGTGCCAGCAGTTATTCGGGGAGACCCTACGAGCAGTACTTC.

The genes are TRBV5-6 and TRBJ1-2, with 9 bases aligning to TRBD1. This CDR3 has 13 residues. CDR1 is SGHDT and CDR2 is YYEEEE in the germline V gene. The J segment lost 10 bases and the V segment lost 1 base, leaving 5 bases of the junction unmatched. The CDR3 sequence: CASSLPTGGDYTF. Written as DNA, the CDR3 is TGTGCCAGCAGCTTGCCGACAGGGGGTGACTACACCTTC.

As DNA, the CDR3 is TGTGCCAGCAGCTCGGGGGGACTAGCGGGAGCCTACGAGCAGTACTTC. Translated, it gives CASSSGGLAGAYEQYF. The genes are TRBV7-9 and TRBJ2-7, with 14 positions matching TRBD2. The CDR3 covers 16 residues. CDR1 is SEHNR and CDR2 is FQNEAQ in the germline V gene (reference sequence). J was trimmed by 2 bases and V by 4 bases; bases with no gene match: 4.

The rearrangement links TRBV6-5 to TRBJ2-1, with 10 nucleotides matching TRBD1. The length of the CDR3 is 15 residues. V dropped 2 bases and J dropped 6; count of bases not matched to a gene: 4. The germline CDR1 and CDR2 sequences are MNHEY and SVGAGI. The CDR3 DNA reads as TGTGCCAGCAGTTACGTGGGACAGGGGACCAATGAGCAGTTCTTC. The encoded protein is CASSYVGQGTNEQFF.

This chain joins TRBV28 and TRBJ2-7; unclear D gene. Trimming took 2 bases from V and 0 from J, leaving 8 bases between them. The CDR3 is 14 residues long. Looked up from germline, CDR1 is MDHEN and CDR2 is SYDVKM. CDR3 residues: CASSLQQASYEQYF. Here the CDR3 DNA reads TGTGCCAGCAGTTTACAGCAGGCCTCCTACGAGCAGTACTTC.

CDR3 region: CASSEEAGQGYDGYTF. The CDR3 bases are TGTGCCAGCAGTGAAGAGGCGGGACAGGGGTACGATGGCTACACCTTC. V is TRBV2 and J is TRBJ1-2, with 10 bases matching TRBD1. Germline V gene lookup returns CDR1 SNHLY and CDR2 FYNNEI. The CDR3 totals 16 residues. Trimming at V came to 1 base and at J to 6 bases, leaving 8 bases not matched to a gene.

As DNA, the CDR3 is TGTGCCAGAAGCTTGGGCGGACTAGCGGGATTCCGACCCTCCTACAATGAGCAGTTCTTC. Amino acids: CARSLGGLAGFRPSYNEQFF. The chain links TRBV5-3 to TRBJ2-1; 12 nucleotides match TRBD2. TRBV5-3 is classed as an ORF, of uncertain function. Trimming removed 0 bases from V and 0 bases from J; junction bases left unmatched: 10. CDR3 size: 20 residues.

In DNA form, the CDR3 reads TGTGCCAGCAGCCCGATCAGGGTCTCTGGAAACACCATATATTTT. It is translated as CASSPIRVSGNTIYF. The gene calls are TRBV11-2 and TRBJ1-3, with a tentative D call TRBD1 (5 bases). Germline values: CDR1 SGHAT, CDR2 FQNNGV. V was cut by 5 bases and J by 0 bases, with 11 bases left in between. The CDR3 sequence is 15 residues long.

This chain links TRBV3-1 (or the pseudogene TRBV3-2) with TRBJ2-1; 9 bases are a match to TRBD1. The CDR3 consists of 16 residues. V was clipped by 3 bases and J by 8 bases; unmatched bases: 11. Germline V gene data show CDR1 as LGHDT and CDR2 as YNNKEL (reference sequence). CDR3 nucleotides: TGTGCCAGCAGCCAGGAGACAAACAGGGGGCATGATGAGCAGTTCTTC. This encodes CASSQETNRGHDEQFF.

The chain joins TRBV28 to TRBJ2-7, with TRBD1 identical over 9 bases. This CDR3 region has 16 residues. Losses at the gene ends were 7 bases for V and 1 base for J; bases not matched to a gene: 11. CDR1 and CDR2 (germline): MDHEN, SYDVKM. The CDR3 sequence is CASTPTPGTGSYEQYF. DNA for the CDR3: TGTGCCAGCACCCCAACCCCCGGGACAGGGTCCTACGAGCAGTACTTC.

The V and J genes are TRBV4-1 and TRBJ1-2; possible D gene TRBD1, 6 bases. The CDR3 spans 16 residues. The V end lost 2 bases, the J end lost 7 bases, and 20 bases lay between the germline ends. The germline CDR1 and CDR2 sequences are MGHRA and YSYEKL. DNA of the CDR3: TGCGCCAGCAGCCAACCCTCACGGGGGGGGGCAGGTGGCTACACCTTC. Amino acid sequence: CASSQPSRGGAGGYTF.

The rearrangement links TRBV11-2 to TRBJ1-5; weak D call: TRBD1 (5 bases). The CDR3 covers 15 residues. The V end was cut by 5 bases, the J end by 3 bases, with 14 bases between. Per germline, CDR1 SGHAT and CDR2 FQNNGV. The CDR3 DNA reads TGTGCCAGCAGCAAAGGTGGCAGGGACAATCAGCCCCAGCATTTT. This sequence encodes CASSKGGRDNQPQHF.

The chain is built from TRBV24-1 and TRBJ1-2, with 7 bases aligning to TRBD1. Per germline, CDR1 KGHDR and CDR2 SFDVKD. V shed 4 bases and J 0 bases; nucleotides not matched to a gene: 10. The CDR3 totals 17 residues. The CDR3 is CATSEWDSESTNYGYTF. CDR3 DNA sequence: TGTGCCACCAGTGAATGGGACAGCGAGTCTACTAACTATGGCTACACCTTC.

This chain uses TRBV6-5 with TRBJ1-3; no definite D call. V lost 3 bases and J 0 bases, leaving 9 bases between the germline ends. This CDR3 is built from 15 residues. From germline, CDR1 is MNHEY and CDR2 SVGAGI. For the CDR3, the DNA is TGTGCCAGCAGTTATAATGCGATCTCTGGAAACACCATATATTTT. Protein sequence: CASSYNAISGNTIYF.

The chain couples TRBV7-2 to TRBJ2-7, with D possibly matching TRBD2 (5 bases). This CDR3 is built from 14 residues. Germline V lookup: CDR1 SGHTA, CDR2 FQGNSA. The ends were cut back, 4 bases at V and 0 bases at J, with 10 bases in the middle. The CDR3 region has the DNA TGTGCCAGCAGCTCTAGCCTGGGCTCCTACGAGCAGTACTTC. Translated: CASSSSLGSYEQYF.